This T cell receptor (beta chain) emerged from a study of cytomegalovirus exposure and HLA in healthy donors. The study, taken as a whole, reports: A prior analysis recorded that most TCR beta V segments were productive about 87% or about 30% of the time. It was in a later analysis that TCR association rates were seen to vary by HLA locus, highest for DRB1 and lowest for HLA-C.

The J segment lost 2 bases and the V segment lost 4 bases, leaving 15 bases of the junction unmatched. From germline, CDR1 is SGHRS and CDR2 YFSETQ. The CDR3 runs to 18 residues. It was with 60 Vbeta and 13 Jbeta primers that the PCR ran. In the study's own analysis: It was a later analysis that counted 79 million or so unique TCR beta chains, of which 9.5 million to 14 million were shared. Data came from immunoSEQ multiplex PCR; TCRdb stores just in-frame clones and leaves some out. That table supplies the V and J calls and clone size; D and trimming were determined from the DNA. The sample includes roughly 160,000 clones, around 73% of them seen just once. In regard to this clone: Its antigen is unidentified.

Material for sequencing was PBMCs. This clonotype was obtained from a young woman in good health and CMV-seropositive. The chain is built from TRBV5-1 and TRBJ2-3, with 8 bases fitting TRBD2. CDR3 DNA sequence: TGCGCCAGCAGCCGGCTAACGTCGGGGGGGGTAAACACAGATACGCAGTATTTT. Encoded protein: CASSRLTSGGVNTDTQYF.